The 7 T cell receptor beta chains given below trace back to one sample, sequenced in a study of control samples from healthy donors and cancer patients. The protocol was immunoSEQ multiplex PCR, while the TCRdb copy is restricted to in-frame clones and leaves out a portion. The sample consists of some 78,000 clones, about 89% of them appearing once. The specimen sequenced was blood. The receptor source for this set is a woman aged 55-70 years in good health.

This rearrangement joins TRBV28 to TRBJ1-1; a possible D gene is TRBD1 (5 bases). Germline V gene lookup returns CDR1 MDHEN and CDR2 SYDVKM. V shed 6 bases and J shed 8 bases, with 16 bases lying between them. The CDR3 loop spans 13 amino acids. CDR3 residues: CASSDGGMVEAFF. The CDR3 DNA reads TGTGCCAGCAGCGATGGGGGGATGGTAGAAGCTTTCTTT.

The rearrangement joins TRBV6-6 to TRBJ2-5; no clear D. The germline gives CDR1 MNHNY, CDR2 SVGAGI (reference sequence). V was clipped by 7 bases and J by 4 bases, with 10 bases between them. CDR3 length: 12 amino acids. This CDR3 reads CASTILGETQYF. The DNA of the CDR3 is TGTGCCAGCACCATCCTAGGAGAGACCCAGTACTTC.

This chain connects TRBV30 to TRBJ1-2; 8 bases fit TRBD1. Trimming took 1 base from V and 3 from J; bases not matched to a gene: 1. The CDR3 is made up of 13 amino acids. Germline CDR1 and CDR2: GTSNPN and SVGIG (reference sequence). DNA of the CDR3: TGTGCCTGGAGTGCGACAGGGGACTATGGCTACACCTTC. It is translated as CAWSATGDYGYTF.

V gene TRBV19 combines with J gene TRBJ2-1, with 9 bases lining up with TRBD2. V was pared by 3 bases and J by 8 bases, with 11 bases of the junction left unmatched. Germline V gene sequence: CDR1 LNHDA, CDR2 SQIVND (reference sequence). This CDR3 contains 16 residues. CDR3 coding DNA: TGTGCCAGTAGTATTATCGGTAGCGGGAGTATCGATGAGCAGTTCTTC. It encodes CASSIIGSGSIDEQFF.

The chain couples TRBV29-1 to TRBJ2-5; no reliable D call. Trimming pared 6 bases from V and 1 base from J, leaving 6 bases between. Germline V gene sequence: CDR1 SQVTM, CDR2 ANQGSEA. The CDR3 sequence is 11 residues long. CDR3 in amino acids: CSVLVQETQYF. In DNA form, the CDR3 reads TGCAGCGTCCTCGTCCAAGAGACCCAGTACTTC.

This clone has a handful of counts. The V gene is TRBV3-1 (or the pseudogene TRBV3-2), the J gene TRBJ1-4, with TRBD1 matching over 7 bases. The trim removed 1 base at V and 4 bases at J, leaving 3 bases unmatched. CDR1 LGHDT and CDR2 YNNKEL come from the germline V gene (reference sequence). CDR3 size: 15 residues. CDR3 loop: CASSQGTGSNEKLFF. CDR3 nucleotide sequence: TGTGCCAGCAGCCAAGGGACAGGCAGTAATGAAAAACTGTTTTTT.

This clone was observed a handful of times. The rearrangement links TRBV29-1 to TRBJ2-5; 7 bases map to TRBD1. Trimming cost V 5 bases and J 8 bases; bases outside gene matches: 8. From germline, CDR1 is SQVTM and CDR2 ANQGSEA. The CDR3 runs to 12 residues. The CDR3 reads CSVLPGQPTQYF. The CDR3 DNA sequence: TGCAGCGTTCTTCCGGGACAGCCAACCCAGTACTTC.